A selection of T cell receptor beta chains follows, all from one sample in a study of neurological immune-mediated disorders. TCRdb passed the 5' RACE reads through MiXCR, listing each CDR3 protein once. The sample comprises roughly 100,000 distinct CDR3 sequences, around 3.5% of which are singletons, and about 3% rests with the top ten. Specimen: PBMCs. These receptors came from a woman in her forties or fifties with multiple sclerosis. Each CDR3 is given without its conserved first and last residue. Fields, in order: CDR3 length, J gene, V gene, CDR3 protein.

CDR3 length: 13
J gene: TRBJ1-3
V gene: TRBV5-1
CDR3 protein: ASSLGQSSGNTIY

CDR3 length: 11
J gene: TRBJ1-5
V gene: TRBV2
CDR3 protein: ANGGRGYKTQN

CDR3 length: 12
J gene: TRBJ2-2
V gene: TRBV7-2
CDR3 protein: ASSPSARGVKLF

CDR3 length: 12
J gene: TRBJ1-3
V gene: TRBV12-3/TRBV12-4
CDR3 protein: ASSLQGAGNTIY

CDR3 length: 11
J gene: TRBJ2-3
V gene: TRBV20-1
CDR3 protein: SARIGGTDTQY

CDR3 length: 11
J gene: TRBJ1-5
V gene: TRBV5-1
CDR3 protein: ASSPRGNQPQH

CDR3 length: 14
J gene: TRBJ2-7
V gene: TRBV5-1
CDR3 protein: ASSLAAPGAGYEQY

CDR3 length: 14
J gene: TRBJ2-1
V gene: TRBV12-3/TRBV12-4
CDR3 protein: ASSPLAGGLGNEQF

CDR3 length: 9
J gene: TRBJ2-1
V gene: TRBV7-2
CDR3 protein: ASSLFGEQF

CDR3 length: 11
J gene: TRBJ2-1
V gene: TRBV20-1
CDR3 protein: SARPQTANEQF

CDR3 length: 14
J gene: TRBJ1-5
V gene: TRBV7-2
CDR3 protein: ASSPRQGASNQPQH

CDR3 length: 13
J gene: TRBJ2-5
V gene: TRBV4-2
CDR3 protein: ASSQDWRGAETQY

CDR3 length: 12
J gene: TRBJ2-5
V gene: TRBV7-7
CDR3 protein: ASSPGPREETQY

CDR3 length: 12
J gene: TRBJ1-2
V gene: TRBV3-1
CDR3 protein: ASSPRAGGFGYT

CDR3 length: 12
J gene: TRBJ2-2
V gene: TRBV15
CDR3 protein: ATRDQGYTGELF

CDR3 length: 13
J gene: TRBJ1-1
V gene: TRBV6-5
CDR3 protein: ASSLTGPQDTEAF

CDR3 length: 15
J gene: TRBJ2-5
V gene: TRBV27
CDR3 protein: ASSTYQPGSLRETQY

CDR3 length: 11
J gene: TRBJ2-5
V gene: TRBV5-1
CDR3 protein: ASSRASAETQY

CDR3 length: 10
J gene: TRBJ2-3
V gene: TRBV29-1
CDR3 protein: SVGLAEDTQY

CDR3 length: 12
J gene: TRBJ2-2
V gene: TRBV9
CDR3 protein: ASSAGRAPGELF

CDR3 length: 11
J gene: TRBJ1-3
V gene: TRBV20-1
CDR3 protein: SARSGLLNTIY

CDR3 length: 13
J gene: TRBJ2-5
V gene: TRBV7-2
CDR3 protein: ASSPAGLNQETQY

CDR3 length: 12
J gene: TRBJ2-7
V gene: TRBV7-9
CDR3 protein: ASSPGYGGYEQY

CDR3 length: 10
J gene: TRBJ1-2
V gene: TRBV11-2
CDR3 protein: ASSHSNYGYT

CDR3 length: 12
J gene: TRBJ2-1
V gene: TRBV20-1
CDR3 protein: SASLRGVYNEQF

CDR3 length: 12
J gene: TRBJ1-1
V gene: TRBV20-1
CDR3 protein: SAPTGGARTEAF

CDR3 length: 11
J gene: TRBJ1-2
V gene: TRBV20-1
CDR3 protein: SATPGQGYGYT

CDR3 length: 12
J gene: TRBJ2-1
V gene: TRBV5-1
CDR3 protein: ASSLSGGIDEQF

CDR3 length: 14
J gene: TRBJ1-5
V gene: TRBV7-2
CDR3 protein: ASSKQGVLFNQPQH

CDR3 length: 12
J gene: TRBJ1-5
V gene: TRBV20-1
CDR3 protein: SAVNRVRNQPQH

CDR3 length: 14
J gene: TRBJ2-7
V gene: TRBV5-5
CDR3 protein: ASSLDTGPLSYEQY

CDR3 length: 14
J gene: TRBJ1-5
V gene: TRBV3-1
CDR3 protein: ASSQDPGISNQPQH

CDR3 length: 15
J gene: TRBJ2-1
V gene: TRBV7-6
CDR3 protein: ASSTSFLAELYNEQF

CDR3 length: 9
J gene: TRBJ1-2
V gene: TRBV11-2
CDR3 protein: ASSTRVGYT

CDR3 length: 12
J gene: TRBJ2-2
V gene: TRBV4-1
CDR3 protein: ASSQVVTTGELF

CDR3 length: 14
J gene: TRBJ2-3
V gene: TRBV5-1
CDR3 protein: ASSLVVNPSTDTQY

CDR3 length: 17
J gene: TRBJ2-3
V gene: TRBV12-3/TRBV12-4
CDR3 protein: ASSFVSFLGRGGTDTQY

CDR3 length: 12
J gene: TRBJ2-3
V gene: TRBV18
CDR3 protein: ASSRQGPTDTQY

CDR3 length: 11
J gene: TRBJ2-5
V gene: TRBV2
CDR3 protein: ASSERGAETQY

CDR3 length: 12
J gene: TRBJ1-1
V gene: TRBV15
CDR3 protein: ATEEGAMNTEAF

CDR3 length: 11
J gene: TRBJ2-7
V gene: TRBV5-1
CDR3 protein: ASSLQPLYEQY

CDR3 length: 11
J gene: TRBJ1-6
V gene: TRBV20-1
CDR3 protein: SARGTGNSPLH

CDR3 length: 11
J gene: TRBJ1-5
V gene: TRBV12-3/TRBV12-4
CDR3 protein: ASSLAPYQPQH

CDR3 length: 13
J gene: TRBJ1-1
V gene: TRBV7-6
CDR3 protein: ASSLGGGKDTEAF

CDR3 length: 13
J gene: TRBJ2-1
V gene: TRBV5-1
CDR3 protein: ASSLDGLAGNEQF

CDR3 length: 13
J gene: TRBJ1-5
V gene: TRBV2
CDR3 protein: ASSANTGRNQPQH

CDR3 length: 13
J gene: TRBJ2-7
V gene: TRBV10-3
CDR3 protein: AISDKAGGLGEQY

CDR3 length: 12
J gene: TRBJ2-1
V gene: TRBV4-3
CDR3 protein: ASSLRTVYNEQF

CDR3 length: 12
J gene: TRBJ2-2
V gene: TRBV4-3
CDR3 protein: ASSHARGSGELF

CDR3 length: 12
J gene: TRBJ2-2
V gene: TRBV7-9
CDR3 protein: ASSQTGGTGELF

CDR3 length: 14
J gene: TRBJ2-3
V gene: TRBV20-1
CDR3 protein: SAPLGGKPSTDTQY

CDR3 length: 12
J gene: TRBJ1-1
V gene: TRBV4-3
CDR3 protein: ASSQEVWGTEAF

CDR3 length: 14
J gene: TRBJ1-3
V gene: TRBV25-1
CDR3 protein: ASRARGQRYGNTIY

CDR3 length: 11
J gene: TRBJ2-3
V gene: TRBV11-1
CDR3 protein: ASSPPQGITQY

CDR3 length: 14
J gene: TRBJ1-3
V gene: TRBV6-5
CDR3 protein: ASTRRSGVSGNTIY

CDR3 length: 11
J gene: TRBJ2-7
V gene: TRBV7-9
CDR3 protein: ASSLGSLNEQY

CDR3 length: 13
J gene: TRBJ1-4
V gene: TRBV7-2
CDR3 protein: ASSFSWGANEKLF

CDR3 length: 12
J gene: TRBJ1-5
V gene: TRBV13
CDR3 protein: ASSIGALLGPQH

CDR3 length: 9
J gene: TRBJ2-3
V gene: TRBV7-9
CDR3 protein: ASSPLDTQY